The T cell receptor (beta chain) under discussion was sequenced for a study of human T cells and chemical hapten exposure listed by TCRdb under 2021. Regarding the study in general: For sensitization, 2% DPC in acetone was applied to a 2 cm by 2 cm area of upper inner arm skin. Throughout the study period of 20 to 30 weeks, patients also received therapeutic DPC doses to the scalp every week. Patch testing was performed on the upper back with Finn chambers containing 0.01% DPC, and the patch tests were scored after 6 days according to International Contact Dermatitis Research Group standards. Most of the patients in the cohort were female, and the cohort covered alopecia areata with under or over 50% scalp involvement, alopecia totalis and alopecia universalis. Libraries were combined into a pool for sequencing, and differences in TCR yield between samples came mainly from small differences in library volumes within the pool. Peripheral blood TCR repertoire changes were tracked in vivo in alopecia patients during primary and secondary sensitization to the hapten diphenylcyclopropenone (DPC). Blood samples were taken from patients before sensitization (week 0) and at 2, 6 and about 24 weeks after DPC sensitization. For TCR sequencing, blood came from 25 to 35 alopecia patients at anywhere from one to four time points (pre-sensitization, 2, 6 and 24 weeks). What the research found in general, with its limitations: Expanded TCRs formed significantly more large CDR3 similarity clusters than pre-sensitization or healthy control sets, consistent with antigen-driven responses. Patch test score was positively correlated with the number of PT1 expanded TCRs, with significance at thresholds 8, 16 and 32 but not at 4. Repeated subsampling changed both the strength of the expansion versus patch-test correlation and the threshold at which the correlation became significant. No change with DPC sensitization was found in the number of TCRs above 1 in 1000 frequency, and no evidence of global repertoire structure alterations was found. Because all patients had alopecia, a presumed autoimmune disease, the immune response of the patients might differ from that of healthy individuals.

The receptor library was made with RACE. These reads were obtained on a NextSeq 500. During library preparation, unique molecular identifiers were attached to individual cDNA molecules so that TCRs could be counted in a quantitative, reproducible way. For every blood RNA sample, sequencing covered both the TCR alpha and TCR beta chains. As for the original processing: The median number of TCRs per sample was approximately 96,000, ranging from roughly 20,000 to 700,000. V, J and CDR3 annotation of the TCR reads was performed with the Decombinator software suite. For the PS versus PT1 abundance plots, all samples were subsampled to the same number of TCRs (28,000). Expanded TCRs were defined as absent before sensitization and observed at least eight times at the 2-week time point. TCRdb trimmed the raw reads at Q25, called clones with MiXCR and kept productive beta chains. Every CDR3 protein is listed once, alongside the most common genes and DNA of its rows. For this entry, the V and J calls and clone size follow TCRdb and not the study's own pipeline. Here the sample has more than 110,000 distinct CDR3 sequences; approximately 12% occur a single time. Of the sample, 1.2% to 1.5% falls within the top ten clones.

The time point label here, explained by the study, means: patch test 2, 6 weeks after DPC sensitization. This sample's treatment or condition label indicates: therapeutic diphenylcyclopropenone sensitization with weekly scalp DPC. Blood at each patch-test visit was drawn before the patch test was applied. Patients were eligible if aged 18 to 70, diagnosed with alopecia and judged suitable for DPC therapy, and pregnant patients were excluded. Total RNA was extracted from unfractionated whole blood collected in Tempus Blood RNA tubes. The germline V gene (reference sequence) provides CDR1 SEHNR and CDR2 FQNEAQ. CDR3 length: 16 amino acids, cysteine to phenylalanine. CDR3 DNA is the only sequence kept; it has 48 bases, read in frame from the first base. Trimming takes 6 bases off V and 4 bases off J; junction bases not matched to a gene: 11. Points on this clonotype: Its antigen remains unidentified. Base quality data are lacking; no much larger clone is found one base away.

The sample in question was whole blood, obtained in connection with sensitization to the hapten diphenylcyclopropenone (DPC). The chain was built from TRBV7-9 and TRBJ2-3, with 9 junctional bases fitting TRBD2. The TCR originated in a woman aged 45-59 years with alopecia areata. Some clones in this sample may be carry-over from other donors' samples. The base sequence is TGTGCCAGCAGACACACCACTAGCGGGCGCCCAGATACGCAGTATTTT. Its translation reads: CASRHTTSGRPDTQYF.